This TCR beta chain is drawn from a study of T-cell reconstitution after alpha-beta-depleted transplantation in children. Study-level results: Some patients' high day-60 TCRbeta diversity was attributed to recipient cells surviving conditioning. Roughly two months post-transplant, alpha-beta T cells reportedly originated from several hundred graft clones that had expanded. Among T cells one year after transplant, newly produced cells accounted for most counts and diversity.

The CDR3 totals 14 residues. CDR1 is MNHEY, CDR2 SVGAGI, per germline. Trimming removed 2 bases at V and 1 base at J, with 8 bases between. About this clonotype: Its specificity is unknown.

Researchers prepared the TCRbeta library using unique molecular identifiers, the study reports. TCRdb recomputed calls from the PCR reads with MiXCR, one row per CDR3 protein. The sample consists of 600,000 to 700,000 distinct CDR3 sequences, over 10% of them appearing once. The clonotype originates from a girl aged 2 to 10 with congenital amegakaryocytic thrombocytopenia, due to receive a stem cell transplant. The V gene is TRBV6-5, the J gene TRBJ2-5; unclear D gene. The sequencing used PBMCs, collected before TCRalphabeta/CD19-depleted stem cell transplant. CDR3 bases: TGTGCCAGCAGTTACGTCAAGTTCCAAGAGACCCAGTACTTC. This gives the protein CASSYVKFQETQYF.